The TCR beta chain under discussion was sequenced for a study of tumor-infiltrating lymphocytes in primary liver carcinoma. Unsorted whole blood served as the source of blood RNA, and germline DNA was extracted as well. The germline CDR1 and CDR2 sequences are SGHNT and YENEEA. The CDR3 is 17 amino acids. V gave up 4 bases and J gave up 2 bases, with 19 bases separating them. Starting material of 400 to 600 ng total RNA yielded TCR beta cDNA via a constant-region primer. For TCR beta, libraries were produced by three nested multiplex PCR rounds using slightly modified ARM-PCR. TRBV1-TRBV30 forward primers and a C-beta reverse primer were used in the first two PCR rounds, which each ran for approximately 11 cycles. TCRdb fed the multiplex PCR reads into MiXCR, producing one record per CDR3 protein. This table holds 310,000 or so distinct CDR3 sequences, roughly two thirds found once. Points from the study as a whole: For tumor-adjacent and tumor-blood pairs, overlap was less than that seen for tumor region pairs.

This clonotype was picked up one time. The antigen is unknown. This TCR was recovered from a man aged 40-49 years with primary liver carcinoma and hepatitis B virus infection. What was sequenced was peripheral blood. This rearrangement joins TRBV11-3 to TRBJ2-3; tentative D call: TRBD1 (6 bases). As DNA, the CDR3 is TGTGCCAGCAGCTCGAGGCAGGGGCTGGAATCCACAGATACGCAGTATTTT. Its translation is CASSSRQGLESTDTQYF.